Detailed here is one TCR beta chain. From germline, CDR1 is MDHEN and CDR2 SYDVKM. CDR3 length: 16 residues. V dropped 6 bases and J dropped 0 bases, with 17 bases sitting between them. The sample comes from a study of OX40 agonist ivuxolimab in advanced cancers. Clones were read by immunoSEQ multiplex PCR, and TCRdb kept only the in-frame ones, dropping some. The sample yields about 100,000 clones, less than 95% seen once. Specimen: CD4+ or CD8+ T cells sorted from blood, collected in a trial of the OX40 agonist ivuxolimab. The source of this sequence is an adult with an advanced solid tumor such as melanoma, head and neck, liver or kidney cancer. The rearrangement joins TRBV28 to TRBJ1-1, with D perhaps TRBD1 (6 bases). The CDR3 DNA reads TGTGCCAGCAGCCCCGTGGGGGCCCGAATGAACACTGAAGCTTTCTTT. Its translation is CASSPVGARMNTEAFF.